What follows are 16 T cell receptor beta chains derived from one specimen sequenced in a study of T-cell memory formation after mild COVID-19. TCRdb ran MiXCR on the 5' RACE reads and lists one entry per CDR3 protein. The sample shows over 350,000 distinct CDR3 sequences, 20% to 25% of them seen only once. The sequencing input was PBMCs or a T cell subset sorted from them (not recorded which). These receptors all come from an adult woman who had mild COVID-19 (a few samples of this study predate the infection). Cell type and time point are not known.

The chain employs TRBV6-1 and TRBJ1-1; D is uncertain. The CDR3 loop spans 12 amino acids. The germline gives CDR1 MNHNS, CDR2 SASEGT. The V end lost 6 bases, the J end lost 5 bases, and 10 bases lay between the germline ends. The DNA of the CDR3 is TGTGCCAGCAGGGCAGAGGGAACTGAAGCTTTCTTT. The encoded protein is CASRAEGTEAFF.

This clonotype was detected a few times. The chain joins TRBV27 to TRBJ2-5, with D possibly TRBD2 on 6 matching bases. Germline loops: CDR1 MNHEY, CDR2 SMNVEV (reference sequence). Trimming took off 1 base at V and 5 bases at J, with 11 bases between the two ends. The CDR3 consists of 14 residues. The CDR3 coding sequence is TGTGCCAGCAGTTTATGGGGGGTTGGGGAGACCCAGTACTTC. It specifies CASSLWGVGETQYF.

This clonotype was counted at least ten times. This chain links TRBV5-1 with TRBJ2-7; D is ambiguous. Trimming pared 0 bases from V and 0 bases from J, leaving 13 bases between. This CDR3 contains 16 residues. Germline loops: CDR1 SGHRS, CDR2 YFSETQ. The CDR3 region has the DNA TGCGCCAGCAGCTTGGAGTTCACCTCGGACTCCTACGAGCAGTACTTC. Its protein product is CASSLEFTSDSYEQYF.

There are a few counts of this clonotype. The chain combines TRBV7-9 with TRBJ1-4; D is ambiguous. This CDR3 spans 12 amino acids. Trimming pared 3 bases from V and 5 bases from J, leaving 4 bases between. From germline, CDR1 is SEHNR and CDR2 FQNEAQ (reference sequence). The DNA of the CDR3 is TGTGCCAGCAGCTTCCGAAATGAAAAACTGTTTTTT. Protein: CASSFRNEKLFF.

The chain joins TRBV7-3 to TRBJ2-3; D remains ambiguous. CDR1 and CDR2 (germline): SGHTA, FQGTGA. This CDR3 is 11 amino acids long. The V gene lost 9 bases and the J gene lost 13 bases, with 17 bases spanning the gap. The DNA of the CDR3 is TGTGCCAGTCAAAGGGCAGGTAGGAAGTATTTT. This codes for CASQRAGRKYF.

The gene calls are TRBV7-9 and TRBJ1-5, with 9 bases matching TRBD1. Germline values: CDR1 SEHNR, CDR2 FQNEAQ (reference sequence). CDR3 length: 16 residues. With V trimmed by 1 base and J by 1 base, 2 bases remained unmatched. DNA of the CDR3: TGTGCCAGCAGCTTAGGGACAGGGGTAAGCAATCAGCCCCAGCATTTT. It specifies CASSLGTGVSNQPQHF.

The V and J genes are TRBV7-9 and TRBJ2-3; D remains unclear. The length of the CDR3 is 15 residues. The V end lost 0 bases, the J end lost 1 base, and 8 bases lay between the germline ends. From germline, CDR1 is SEHNR and CDR2 FQNEAQ (reference sequence). The CDR3 DNA sequence: TGTGCCAGCAGCTTAGCTGGCGAGGGCACAGATACGCAGTATTTT. Amino acids: CASSLAGEGTDTQYF.

This clonotype turned up a few times. The chain has TRBV6-2 or TRBV6-3 and TRBJ2-7; 9 bases are shared with TRBD2. This CDR3 comprises 15 residues. The germline CDR1 and CDR2 sequences are MNHEY and SVGEGT. V was clipped by 2 bases and J by 7 bases; unmatched bases: 9. CDR3 nucleotide sequence: TGTGCCAGCAGTTACCTGGGACTAGCTCGTTATGAGCAGTACTTC. This translates into CASSYLGLARYEQYF.

This clonotype was counted only a few times. The CDR3 here is CASAEQGNTEAFF. CDR3 in DNA: TGTGCCAGCGCCGAACAGGGGAACACTGAAGCTTTCTTT. The chain has TRBV3-1 and TRBJ1-1, with D tentatively TRBD1 (6 bases). Trimming shortened V by 8 bases and J by 1 base, and 11 bases separated the two germline ends. The germline CDR1 and CDR2 sequences are LGHDT and YNNKEL (reference sequence). This CDR3 contains 13 residues.

The chain links TRBV6-5 to TRBJ2-3, with D possibly being TRBD2 (5 bases). CDR1 MNHEY and CDR2 SVGAGI come from the germline V gene. The CDR3 totals 13 residues. Trimming shortened V by 6 bases and J by 5 bases, and 12 bases separated the two germline ends. The CDR3 DNA reads as TGTGCCAGCAGGCTGGACTGGGGAGATACGCAGTATTTT. This codes for CASRLDWGDTQYF.

V is TRBV4-3 and J is TRBJ1-1; 10 bases map to TRBD1. CDR3 length: 16 amino acids. Trimming took 0 bases from V and 4 from J; bases not matched to a gene: 5. Germline loops: CDR1 LGHNA, CDR2 YSLEER. The CDR3 DNA reads as TGCGCCAGCAGCCAAGATGGGCGGACAGGGGGCACTGAAGCTTTCTTT. This sequence encodes CASSQDGRTGGTEAFF.

The J gene is TRBJ2-7, the V gene TRBV25-1, with TRBD1 matching 8 bases. Germline V CDR1 and CDR2: MGHDK, SYGVNS. The CDR3 sequence is 14 residues long. V shed 8 bases, J shed 4 bases, and the junction held 10 bases outside the gene matches. CDR3: CASRPQGASYEQYF. As DNA, the CDR3 is TGTGCCAGCCGACCCCAGGGGGCCTCATACGAGCAGTACTTC.

This clonotype has a handful of counts. J is TRBJ2-3 and V is TRBV14; D may correspond to TRBD1 or TRBD2 (5 bases each). V shed 0 bases and J shed 0 bases, with 13 bases lying between them. CDR1 SGHDN and CDR2 FVKESK come from the germline V gene. The CDR3 has 17 amino acids. CDR3 coding DNA: TGTGCCAGCAGCCAAGATCCTGGGGACGGGAGCACAGATACGCAGTATTTT. The encoded protein is CASSQDPGDGSTDTQYF.

The table lists this clonotype with a few counts. The genes are TRBV12-3 or TRBV12-4 and TRBJ1-1; tentatively, D is TRBD1 (6 bases). Trimming pared 6 bases from V and 0 bases from J, leaving 11 bases between. CDR3 length: 14 amino acids. CDR3 in DNA: TGTGCCAGCAGCCGGGGGACACTGAACACTGAAGCTTTCTTT. Translating gives CASSRGTLNTEAFF.

V gene TRBV20-1 combines with J gene TRBJ1-2, with D possibly TRBD1 on 6 matching bases. V lost 5 bases and J 5 bases, leaving 18 bases between the germline ends. The CDR3 is 14 amino acids. Germline lookup yields CDR1 DFQATT and CDR2 SNEGSKA (reference sequence). The CDR3 is CSAPKPQGTYGYTF. The CDR3 DNA reads TGCAGTGCTCCAAAACCCCAGGGGACTTATGGCTACACCTTC.

In its sample, this clonotype was seen a few times. The chain joins TRBV20-1 to TRBJ1-2; weak D call: TRBD1 (6 bases). The CDR3 totals 13 residues. With 1 base removed from V and 6 bases from J, the gap between germline ends came to 12 bases. The germline V gene has CDR1 DFQATT and CDR2 SNEGSKA (reference sequence). In DNA, the CDR3 is TGCAGTGCTAGAGGAAGAAAGGGGGATGGCTACACCTTC. As protein: CSARGRKGDGYTF.